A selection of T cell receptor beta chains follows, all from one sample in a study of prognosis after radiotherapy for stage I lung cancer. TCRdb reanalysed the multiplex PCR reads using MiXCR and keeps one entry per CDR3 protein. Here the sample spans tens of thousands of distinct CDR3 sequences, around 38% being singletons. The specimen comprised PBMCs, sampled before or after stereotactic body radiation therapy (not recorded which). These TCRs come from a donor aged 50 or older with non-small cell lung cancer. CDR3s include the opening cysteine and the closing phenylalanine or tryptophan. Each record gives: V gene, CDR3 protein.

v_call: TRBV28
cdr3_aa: CASRLLGELFF

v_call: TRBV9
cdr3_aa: CASSPQGAGELFF

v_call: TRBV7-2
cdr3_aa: CASSLGGRINEQFF

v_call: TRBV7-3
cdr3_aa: CASSPIPGVNTDTQYF

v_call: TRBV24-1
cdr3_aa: CATSDPLVAYNEQFF

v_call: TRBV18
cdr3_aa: CASSRIVKHRGDTGELFF

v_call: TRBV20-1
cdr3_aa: CSASGSGETYEQYF

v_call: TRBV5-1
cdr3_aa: CASSLTGSNEKLFF

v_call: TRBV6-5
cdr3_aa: CASSYYGEEGSHLHF

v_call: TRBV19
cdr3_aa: CASSRVPDTQYF